The 14 T cell receptor beta chains reported below all come from one sample, sequenced in a study of blood T cells in healthy people across ages. The use of a sample-barcoded 5' primer and a J-beta primer mix characterized a second PCR of roughly 6 to 11 cycles. Via MiXCR, TCRdb re-called the 5' RACE reads, giving one row per CDR3 protein. This table has roughly 1,700,000 distinct CDR3 sequences, roughly 28% appearing once. The material sequenced was blood. These receptors all stem from a woman aged 25-40 years in good health.

This rearrangement joins TRBV20-1 to TRBJ1-1; no reliable D call. CDR3 length equals 11 residues. The V end was cut by 0 bases, the J end by 10 bases, with 9 bases between. CDR1 is DFQATT and CDR2 is SNEGSKA in the germline V gene (reference sequence). This CDR3 is CSARDRVSAFF. DNA for the CDR3: TGCAGTGCTAGAGATCGGGTGTCAGCTTTCTTT.

The chain uses TRBV2 and TRBJ1-1, with a possible D match to TRBD1 (5 bases). The CDR3 totals 14 residues. CDR1 is SNHLY, CDR2 FYNNEI, per germline. The V gene lost 11 bases and the J gene lost 0 bases, with 16 bases spanning the gap. The CDR3 DNA follows: TGTGCCGACACCCAGGGTACCTTGAACACTGAAGCTTTCTTT. This translates into CADTQGTLNTEAFF.

This clonotype has only a few counts. This sequence joins TRBV10-2 and TRBJ2-7, with 8 bases that match TRBD2. J gave up 4 bases and V 4 bases, and 9 bases lay outside the gene matches. Germline assignment: CDR1 WSHSY and CDR2 SAAADI. The length of the CDR3 is 15 residues. CDR3 amino acids: CASSGLAGRQYEQYF. DNA of the CDR3: TGCGCCAGCAGTGGGCTAGCGGGTAGGCAATACGAGCAGTACTTC.

V gene TRBV15 combines with J gene TRBJ1-1; D not certain. The CDR3 is 15 residues long. Germline V gives CDR1 LNHNV, CDR2 YYDKDF (reference sequence). The germline V and J ends were trimmed by 0 bases and 4 bases, with 12 bases remaining between them. The CDR3 coding sequence is TGTGCCACCAGCAGAGATGCCGCAGGCGGCACTGAAGCTTTCTTT. Its protein product is CATSRDAAGGTEAFF.

The chain carries TRBV5-1 and TRBJ2-2; 10 bases are a match to TRBD2. V shed 7 bases, J shed 0 bases, and the junction held 9 bases outside the gene matches. This CDR3 contains 17 residues. Germline V lookup: CDR1 SGHRS, CDR2 YFSETQ. CDR3 DNA: TGCGCCAGCTCTCCACTAGCGGGGTCCGCGAACACCGGGGAGCTGTTTTTT. This translates into CASSPLAGSANTGELFF.

Regarding this clonotype: A read error may be the cause here, since a much bigger clone is one base away. J is TRBJ2-1 and V is TRBV29-1; 13 bases line up with TRBD2. In germline, CDR1 is SQVTM, CDR2 ANQGSEA. The CDR3 length is 15 residues. The CDR3 loop is CSVTTGTSGNNEQVF. The CDR3 bases are TGCAGCGTCACAACCGGGACTAGCGGGAACAATGAGCAGGTCTTC.

This clonotype was counted at least ten times. The CDR3 DNA follows: TGCAGCGCCTACAGGGTGGCCTATGGCTACACCTTC. Its translation: CSAYRVAYGYTF. This chain uses TRBV29-1 with TRBJ1-2; the D gene is possibly TRBD1 (6 bases). CDR3 length: 12 amino acids. Germline-derived CDR1 and CDR2 are SQVTM and ANQGSEA. V was clipped by 7 bases and J by 4 bases, with 13 bases between them.

The CDR3 is CASSASRDRVDEKLFF. CDR3 nucleotides: TGTGCCAGCAGCGCGTCCCGGGACAGGGTAGATGAAAAACTGTTTTTT. The V gene is TRBV7-2, the J gene TRBJ1-4; 9 bases agree with TRBD1. CDR3 size: 16 residues. Germline CDR1 is SGHTA and CDR2 is FQGNSA. Losses at the gene ends were 5 bases for V and 6 bases for J; bases not matched to a gene: 10. Combining the CDR3 with reference TRBV7-2 and TRBJ1-4 gives the whole variable domain GAGVSQSPSNKVTEKGKDVELRCDPISGHTALYWYRQSLGQGLEFLIYFQGNSAPDKSGLPSDRFSAERTGGSVSTLTIQRTQQEDSAVYLCASSASRDRVDEKLFFGSGTQLSVL.

This clonotype showed up just a few times. The J gene is TRBJ1-4, the V gene TRBV7-2; D is unresolved. Germline V CDR1 and CDR2: SGHTA, FQGNSA. The V end lost 4 bases, the J end lost 0 bases, and 15 bases lay between the germline ends. This CDR3 is 17 amino acids long. The CDR3: CASSYYPQPATNEKLFF. Here the CDR3 DNA reads TGTGCCAGCAGCTATTACCCACAGCCTGCAACTAATGAAAAACTGTTTTTT.

In regard to this clonotype: A junction boundary mismatches the germline segment, possibly from a read error. V is TRBV20-1 and J is TRBJ2-5, with TRBD2 as a possible D gene (5 bases). Per germline, CDR1 DFQATT and CDR2 SNEGSKA (reference sequence). This CDR3 contains 16 residues. The CDR3 spells CSTRDPASRREETQYF. The CDR3 DNA reads TGCAGTACTAGAGATCCGGCTAGCAGACGGGAAGAGACCCAGTACTTC.

Notes on this clonotype: Germline and junction disagree at one end, which may indicate a read error. CDR3 loop: CASRKGSTIYF. CDR3 DNA: TGTGCCAGCAGAAAAGGAAGCACCATATATTTT. The chain employs TRBV12-3 or TRBV12-4 and TRBJ1-3; D is uncertain. There are 11 residues in the CDR3.

The rearrangement joins TRBV7-2 to TRBJ1-2, with a possible D match to TRBD1 (5 bases). The CDR3 spans 16 residues. The germline V and J ends were trimmed by 2 bases and 1 base, with 14 bases remaining between them. Germline V lookup: CDR1 SGHTA, CDR2 FQGNSA. The CDR3 DNA reads as TGTGCCAGCAGCTTAACTATCACGACAGATAACTATGGCTACACCTTC. It is translated as CASSLTITTDNYGYTF.

V is TRBV14 and J is TRBJ2-7, with D hard to call. Trimming removed 4 bases from V and 9 bases from J, with 16 bases in between. CDR1 is SGHDN, CDR2 FVKESK, per germline. The CDR3 extends over 13 amino acids. The CDR3 nucleotides are TGTGCCAGCAGCCGAGGACGCCGCCGCGCGCAGTACTTC. Encoded protein: CASSRGRRRAQYF.

This clonotype was observed a single time. A much larger clone lies one base from this, so it may be a read error. J is TRBJ2-1 and V is TRBV29-1; 12 bases are a match to TRBD2. Germline V gene lookup returns CDR1 SQVTM and CDR2 ANQGSEA. This CDR3 is built from 14 residues. Here the CDR3 DNA reads TGCAGCGTTGAAACTAGCGGGAGGTACAATGAGCGGTTCTTC. Translating it yields CSVETSGRYNERFF.